This TCR beta chain was profiled in a study of cytomegalovirus exposure and HLA in healthy donors. PCR amplification relied on 60 Vbeta primers (plus 13 Jbeta primers). Here immunoSEQ multiplex PCR was the method, and the copy in TCRdb shows in-frame clones only, minus some. The table lists under 200,000 clones, roughly three quarters of them singletons. This CDR3 is 13 amino acids long. Germline V gene sequence: CDR1 SNHLY, CDR2 FYNNEI. The chain is built from TRBV2 and TRBJ2-5, with D uncertain. Gene TRBJ2-7 matches the end of the DNA better, so the J call may be wrong. This receptor was taken from a man between 18 and 29 years old in good health and CMV-seropositive. The sample comprised PBMCs. In nucleotides, the CDR3 is TGTGCCAGCACCTCATCGACTGGCTACGAGCAGTACTTC. Protein: CASTSSTGYEQYF.